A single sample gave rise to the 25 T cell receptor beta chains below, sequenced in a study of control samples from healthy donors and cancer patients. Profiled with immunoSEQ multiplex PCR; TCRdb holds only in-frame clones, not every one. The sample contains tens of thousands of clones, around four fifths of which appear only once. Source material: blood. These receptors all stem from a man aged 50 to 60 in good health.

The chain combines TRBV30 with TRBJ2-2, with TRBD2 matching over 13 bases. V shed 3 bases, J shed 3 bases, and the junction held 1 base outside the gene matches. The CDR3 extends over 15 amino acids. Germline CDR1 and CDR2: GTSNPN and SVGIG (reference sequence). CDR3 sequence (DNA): TGTGCCTGGAGCGGGACTAGCGGGGACACCGGGGAGCTGTTTTTT. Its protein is CAWSGTSGDTGELFF.

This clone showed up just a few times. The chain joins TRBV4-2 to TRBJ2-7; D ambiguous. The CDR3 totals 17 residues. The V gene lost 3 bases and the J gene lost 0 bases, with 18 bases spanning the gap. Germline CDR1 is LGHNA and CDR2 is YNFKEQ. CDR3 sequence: CASSHSSTPLSSYEQYF. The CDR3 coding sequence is TGTGCCAGCAGCCACAGTTCAACCCCTCTGAGCTCCTACGAGCAGTACTTC.

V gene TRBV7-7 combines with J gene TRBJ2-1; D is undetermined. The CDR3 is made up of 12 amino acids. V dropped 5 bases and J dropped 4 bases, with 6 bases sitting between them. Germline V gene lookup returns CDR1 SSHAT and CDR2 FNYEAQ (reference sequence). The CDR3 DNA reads TGTGCCAGCAGCCTCCATTACAATGAGCAGTTCTTC. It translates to CASSLHYNEQFF.

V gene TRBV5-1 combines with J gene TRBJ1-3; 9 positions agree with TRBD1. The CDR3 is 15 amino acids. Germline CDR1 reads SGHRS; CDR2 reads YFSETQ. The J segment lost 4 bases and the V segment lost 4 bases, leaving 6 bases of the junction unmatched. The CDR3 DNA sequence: TGCGCCAGCAGCGACGGACAGGGGTCAGGAAACACCATATATTTT. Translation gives CASSDGQGSGNTIYF.

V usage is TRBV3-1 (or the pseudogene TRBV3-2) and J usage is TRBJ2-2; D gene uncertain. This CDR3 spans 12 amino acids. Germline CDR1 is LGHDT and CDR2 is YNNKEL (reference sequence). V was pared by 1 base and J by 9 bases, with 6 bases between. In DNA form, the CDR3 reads TGTGCCAGCAGCCAAGGGGTCCGGGAGCTGTTTTTT. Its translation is CASSQGVRELFF.

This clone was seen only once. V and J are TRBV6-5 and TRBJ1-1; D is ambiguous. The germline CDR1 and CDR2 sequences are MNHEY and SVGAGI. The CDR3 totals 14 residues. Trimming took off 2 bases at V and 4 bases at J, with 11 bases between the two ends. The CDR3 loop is CASSYGVASTEAFF. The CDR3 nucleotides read TGTGCCAGCAGTTACGGGGTGGCGAGCACTGAAGCTTTCTTT.

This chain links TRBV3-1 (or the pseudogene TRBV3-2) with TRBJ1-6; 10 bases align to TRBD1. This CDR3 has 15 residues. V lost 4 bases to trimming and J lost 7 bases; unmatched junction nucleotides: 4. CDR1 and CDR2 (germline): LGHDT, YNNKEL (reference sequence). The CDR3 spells CASSPTGGGNSPLHF. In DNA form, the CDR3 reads TGTGCCAGCAGCCCGACAGGGGGCGGGAATTCACCCCTCCACTTT.

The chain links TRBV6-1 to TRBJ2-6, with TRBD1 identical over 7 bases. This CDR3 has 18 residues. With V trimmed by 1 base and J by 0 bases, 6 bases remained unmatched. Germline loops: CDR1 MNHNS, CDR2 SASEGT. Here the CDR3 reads CASSEGQGVPSGANVLTF. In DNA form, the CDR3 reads TGTGCCAGCAGTGAAGGGCAGGGGGTGCCCTCTGGGGCCAACGTCCTGACTTTC.

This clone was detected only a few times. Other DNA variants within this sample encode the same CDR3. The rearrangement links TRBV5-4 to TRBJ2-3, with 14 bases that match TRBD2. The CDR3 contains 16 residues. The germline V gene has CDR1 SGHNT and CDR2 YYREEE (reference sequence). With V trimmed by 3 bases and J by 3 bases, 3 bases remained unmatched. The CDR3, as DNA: TGTGCCAGCAGCTCGACTAGCGGGAGGGGTACAGATACGCAGTATTTT. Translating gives CASSSTSGRGTDTQYF.

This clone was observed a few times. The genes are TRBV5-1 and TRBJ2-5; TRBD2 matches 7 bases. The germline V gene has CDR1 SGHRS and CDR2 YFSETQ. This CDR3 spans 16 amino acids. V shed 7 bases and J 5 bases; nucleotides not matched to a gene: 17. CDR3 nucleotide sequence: TGCGCCAGCGCGAAGGGCGGGCTAGCGGAATGGGAGACCCAGTACTTC. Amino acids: CASAKGGLAEWETQYF.

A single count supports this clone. CDR3 region: CASSPPGRYGDEQFF. CDR3 coding DNA: TGTGCCAGCTCACCACCCGGGAGGTATGGCGATGAGCAGTTCTTC. The chain recombines TRBV18 with TRBJ2-1; 7 positions match TRBD2. CDR3 length: 15 amino acids. CDR1 is KGHSH and CDR2 is LQKENI in the germline V gene. Trimming at V came to 0 bases and at J to 8 bases, leaving 7 bases not matched to a gene. The entire variable domain, with the rest obtained from reference TRBV18 and TRBJ2-1, is as follows: NAGVMQNPRHLVRRRGQEARLRCSPMKGHSHVYWYRQLPEEGLKFMVYLQKENIIDESGMPKERFSAEFPKEGPSILRIQQVVRGDSAAYFCASSPPGRYGDEQFFGPGTRLTVL.

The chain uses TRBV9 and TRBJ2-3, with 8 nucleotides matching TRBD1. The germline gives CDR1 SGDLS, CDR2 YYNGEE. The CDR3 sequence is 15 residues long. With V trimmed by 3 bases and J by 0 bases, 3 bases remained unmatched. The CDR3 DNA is TGTGCCAGCAGCGCGACAGGGGATAGCACAGATACGCAGTATTTT. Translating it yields CASSATGDSTDTQYF.

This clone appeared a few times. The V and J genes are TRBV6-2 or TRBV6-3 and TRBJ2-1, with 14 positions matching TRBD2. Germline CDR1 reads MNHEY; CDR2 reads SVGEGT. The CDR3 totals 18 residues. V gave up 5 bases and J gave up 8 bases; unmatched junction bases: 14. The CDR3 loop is CASSDTLWGTSGSDEQFF. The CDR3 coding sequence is TGTGCCAGCAGTGACACTTTGTGGGGGACTAGCGGGAGCGATGAGCAGTTCTTC.

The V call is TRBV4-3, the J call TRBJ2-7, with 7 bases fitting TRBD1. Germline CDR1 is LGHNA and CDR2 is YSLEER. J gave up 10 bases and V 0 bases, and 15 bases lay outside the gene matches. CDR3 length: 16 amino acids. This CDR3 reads CASSQDLDGTEVKQYF. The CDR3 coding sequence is TGCGCCAGCAGCCAAGACCTTGACGGGACAGAAGTTAAACAGTACTTC.

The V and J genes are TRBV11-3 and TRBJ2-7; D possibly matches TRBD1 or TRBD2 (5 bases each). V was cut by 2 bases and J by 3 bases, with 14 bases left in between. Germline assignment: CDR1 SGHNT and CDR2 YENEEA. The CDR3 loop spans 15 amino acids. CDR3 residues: CASSLKEGPNYEQYF. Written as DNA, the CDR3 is TGTGCCAGCAGCTTAAAAGAGGGACCGAACTACGAGCAGTACTTC. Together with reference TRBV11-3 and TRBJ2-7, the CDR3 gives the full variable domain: EAGVVQSPRYKIIEKKQPVAFWCNPISGHNTLYWYLQNLGQGPELLIRYENEEAVDDSQLPKDRFSAERLKGVDSTLKIQPAELGDSAVYLCASSLKEGPNYEQYFGPGTRLTVT.

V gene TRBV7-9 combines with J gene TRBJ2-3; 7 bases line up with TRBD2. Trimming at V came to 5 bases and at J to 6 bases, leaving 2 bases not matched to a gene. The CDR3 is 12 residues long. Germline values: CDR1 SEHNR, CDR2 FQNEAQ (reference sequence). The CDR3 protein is CASSRGGDTQYF. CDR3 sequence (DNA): TGTGCCAGCAGCCGGGGAGGGGATACGCAGTATTTT.

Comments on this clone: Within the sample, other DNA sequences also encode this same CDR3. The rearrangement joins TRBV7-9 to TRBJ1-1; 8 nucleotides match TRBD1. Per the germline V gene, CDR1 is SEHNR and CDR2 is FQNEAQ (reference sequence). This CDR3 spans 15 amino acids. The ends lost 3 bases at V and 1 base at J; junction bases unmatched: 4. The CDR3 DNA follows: TGTGCCAGCAGCTTGAACAGGGGGGGGAACACTGAAGCTTTCTTT. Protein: CASSLNRGGNTEAFF. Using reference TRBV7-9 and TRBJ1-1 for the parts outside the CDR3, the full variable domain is DTGVSQNPRHKITKRGQNVTFRCDPISEHNRLYWYRQTLGQGPEFLTYFQNEAQLEKSRLLSDRFSAERPKGSFSTLEIQRTEQGDSAMYLCASSLNRGGNTEAFFGQGTRLTVV.

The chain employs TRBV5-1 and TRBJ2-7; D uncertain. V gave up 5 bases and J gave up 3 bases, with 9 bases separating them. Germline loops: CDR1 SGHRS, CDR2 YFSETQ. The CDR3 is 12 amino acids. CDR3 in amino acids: CASSFDRYEQYF. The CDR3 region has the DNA TGCGCCAGCAGTTTCGACCGCTACGAGCAGTACTTC.

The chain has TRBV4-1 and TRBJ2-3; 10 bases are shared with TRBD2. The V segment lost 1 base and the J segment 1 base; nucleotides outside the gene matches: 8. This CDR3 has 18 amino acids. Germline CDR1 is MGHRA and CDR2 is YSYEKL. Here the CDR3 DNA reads TGCGCCAGCAGCCAAGGGCTGCTAGCGGGAGCTCGCACAGATACGCAGTATTTT. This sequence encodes CASSQGLLAGARTDTQYF.

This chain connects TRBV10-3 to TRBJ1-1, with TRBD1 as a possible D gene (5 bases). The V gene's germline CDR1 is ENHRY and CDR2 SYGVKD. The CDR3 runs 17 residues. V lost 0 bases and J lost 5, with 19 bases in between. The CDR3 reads CAISESVGRGRGTEAFF. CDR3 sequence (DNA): TGTGCCATCAGTGAGTCGGTGGGGAGGGGCCGGGGGACTGAAGCTTTCTTT.

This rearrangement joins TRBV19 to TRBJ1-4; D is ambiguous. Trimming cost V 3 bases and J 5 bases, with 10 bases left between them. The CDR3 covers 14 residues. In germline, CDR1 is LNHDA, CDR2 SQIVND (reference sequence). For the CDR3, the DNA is TGTGCCAGTAGTATGGGAGCTCACAATGAAAAACTGTTTTTT. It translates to CASSMGAHNEKLFF. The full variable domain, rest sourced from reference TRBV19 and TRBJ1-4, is DGGITQSPKYLFRKEGQNVTLSCEQNLNHDAMYWYRQDPGQGLRLIYYSQIVNDFQKGDIAEGYSVSREKKESFPLTVTSAQKNPTAFYLCASSMGAHNEKLFFGSGTQLSVL.

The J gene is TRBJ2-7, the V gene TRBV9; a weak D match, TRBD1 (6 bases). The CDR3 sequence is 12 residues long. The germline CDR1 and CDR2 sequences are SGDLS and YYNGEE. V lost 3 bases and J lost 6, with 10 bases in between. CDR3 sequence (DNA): TGTGCCAGCAGCGCACAGGGTTTCGAGCAGTACTTC. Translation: CASSAQGFEQYF.

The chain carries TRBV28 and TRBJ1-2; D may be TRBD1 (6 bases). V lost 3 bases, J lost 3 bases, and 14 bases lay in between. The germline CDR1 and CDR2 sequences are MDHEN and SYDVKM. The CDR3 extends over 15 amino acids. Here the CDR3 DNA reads TGTGCCAGCAGTTTCTGGGGGCGGATGGACTATGGCTACACCTTC. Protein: CASSFWGRMDYGYTF.

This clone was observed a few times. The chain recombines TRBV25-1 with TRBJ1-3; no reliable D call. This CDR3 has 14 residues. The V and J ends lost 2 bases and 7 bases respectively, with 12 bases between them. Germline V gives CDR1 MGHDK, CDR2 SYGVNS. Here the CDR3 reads CASSEAGSGNTIYF. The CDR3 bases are TGTGCCAGCAGTGAAGCTGGGAGCGGCAACACCATATATTTT.

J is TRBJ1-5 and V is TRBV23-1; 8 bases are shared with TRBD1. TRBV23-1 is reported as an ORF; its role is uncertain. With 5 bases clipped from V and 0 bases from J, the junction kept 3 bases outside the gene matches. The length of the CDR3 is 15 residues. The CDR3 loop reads CASSTDRDSNQPQHF. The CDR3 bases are TGCGCCAGCAGTACGGACAGGGATAGCAATCAGCCCCAGCATTTT.